These 21 T cell receptor beta chains came from one sample sequenced in a study of human T cells and chemical hapten exposure. Time point described: pre-sensitization, week 0. Treatment given: therapeutic diphenylcyclopropenone sensitization with weekly scalp DPC. TCRdb analysed the RACE reads with MiXCR anew, one entry per CDR3 protein. This sample has more than 250,000 distinct CDR3 sequences; 7.5% to 10% occur once, and the top ten carry 2.3%. The material sequenced was whole blood, taken in connection with sensitization to the hapten diphenylcyclopropenone (DPC). These receptor sequences come from a woman aged 40 to 50 with alopecia areata. Some clones in this sample may be carry-over from other donors' samples.

In this sample, this clonotype turned up many times. The rearrangement links TRBV7-2 to TRBJ1-6; D not certain. V lost 1 base and J 7 bases, leaving 5 bases between the germline ends. The CDR3 runs to 13 residues. Germline CDR1 SGHTA, CDR2 FQGNSA. CDR3 nucleotides: TGTGCCAGCAGCTTAGAGGCAAATTCACCCCTCCACTTT. It yields the protein CASSLEANSPLHF.

This clonotype appeared a few times. The V call is TRBV20-1, the J call TRBJ1-1, with D unresolved. The CDR3 contains 13 residues. Looked up from germline, CDR1 is DFQATT and CDR2 is SNEGSKA (reference sequence). Deletions cut 4 bases from V and 2 bases from J, with 11 bases between. Written as DNA, the CDR3 is TGCAGTGCTATAGACACGGGCAACACTGAAGCTTTCTTT. The encoded protein is CSAIDTGNTEAFF.

This clonotype was found a few times. The V gene is TRBV29-1, the J gene TRBJ2-1; possibly TRBD2 for D (6 bases). Looked up from germline, CDR1 is SQVTM and CDR2 is ANQGSEA. Trimming removed 3 bases from V and 9 bases from J, with 24 bases in between. The CDR3 loop spans 16 amino acids. CDR3 amino acids: CSVERAEAHGSGEQFF. The CDR3 coding sequence is TGCAGCGTTGAGAGGGCGGAGGCCCACGGGAGTGGTGAGCAGTTCTTC.

At least ten counts were recorded for this clonotype. The V call is TRBV3-1, the J call TRBJ2-7; D unclear. Germline V lookup: CDR1 LGHDT, CDR2 YNNKEL (reference sequence). Deletions cut 1 base from V and 0 bases from J, with 1 base between. CDR3 length equals 12 residues. The CDR3, as DNA: TGTGCCAGCAGCCAAGCCTCCTACGAGCAGTACTTC. Translated, it gives CASSQASYEQYF.

This clonotype occurred a few times. This chain uses TRBV4-2 with TRBJ2-3; 11 bases match TRBD2. With V trimmed by 3 bases and J by 6 bases, 11 bases remained unmatched. This CDR3 has 17 residues. The germline gives CDR1 LGHNA, CDR2 YNFKEQ. CDR3 nucleotides: TGTGCCAGCAGCCAGGACTATAGCGGGAGGGCGGAGGATACGCAGTATTTT. The encoded protein is CASSQDYSGRAEDTQYF.

This clonotype was counted ten times or more. The chain recombines TRBV20-1 with TRBJ2-7; 11 nucleotides align to TRBD1. V shed 4 bases, J shed 4 bases, and the junction held 6 bases outside the gene matches. Germline V lookup: CDR1 DFQATT, CDR2 SNEGSKA (reference sequence). The CDR3 covers 14 residues. This CDR3 is CSANWDRGFYEQYF. The CDR3 region has the DNA TGCAGTGCTAACTGGGACAGGGGGTTTTACGAGCAGTACTTC.

This rearrangement joins TRBV7-2 to TRBJ2-5; no reliable D call. Trimming shortened V by 1 base and J by 4 bases, and 7 bases separated the two germline ends. This CDR3 is 13 amino acids long. In germline, CDR1 is SGHTA, CDR2 FQGNSA. CDR3 in DNA: TGTGCCAGCAGCTTAGGGTACCCAGAGACCCAGTACTTC. It specifies CASSLGYPETQYF.

The chain joins TRBV11-1 to TRBJ2-7, with D unresolved. The germline gives CDR1 SGHAT, CDR2 FQDESV (reference sequence). CDR3 length: 14 amino acids. Between the trimmed V and J ends, which lost 3 bases and 5 bases, there was a span of 14 bases. CDR3 coding DNA: TGTGCCAGCAGCTTGAGTCTTTTCCCTAACGAGCAGTACTTC. This translates into CASSLSLFPNEQYF.

The chain recombines TRBV7-3 with TRBJ2-3; D is unclear. Germline-derived CDR1 and CDR2 are SGHTA and FQGTGA. The CDR3 consists of 13 residues. V was shortened by 5 bases and J by 2 bases, with 8 bases between the two germline ends. The CDR3 region has the DNA TGTGCCAGCAGCCCCACCAACACAGATACGCAGTATTTT. Amino acid sequence: CASSPTNTDTQYF. The full variable domain, in which reference TRBV7-3 and TRBJ2-3 provide the parts outside the CDR3, is GAGVSQTPSNKVTEKGKYVELRCDPISGHTALYWYRQSLGQGPEFLIYFQGTGAADDSGLPNDRFFAVRPEGSVSTLKIQRTERGDSAVYLCASSPTNTDTQYFGPGTRLTVL.

This clonotype was found a few times. J is TRBJ2-5 and V is TRBV9; D gene ambiguous. The V end was cut by 0 bases, the J end by 4 bases, with 13 bases between. The CDR3 totals 15 residues. Germline CDR1 and CDR2: SGDLS and YYNGEE. The CDR3 here is CASSVGSRETETQYF. In DNA, the CDR3 is TGTGCCAGCAGCGTAGGCTCCCGCGAAACAGAGACCCAGTACTTC.

This clonotype was seen at least ten times. The rearrangement uses TRBV27 and TRBJ2-1; possibly TRBD1 or TRBD2 for D (5 bases each). Germline CDR1 and CDR2: MNHEY and SMNVEV (reference sequence). The CDR3 runs 14 residues. V was clipped by 5 bases and J by 6 bases, with 14 bases between them. The CDR3 bases are TGTGCCAGCAGTCTCCGTTTGAGGGGCAATGAGCAGTTCTTC. This encodes CASSLRLRGNEQFF.

This clonotype was observed a few times. The V gene is TRBV4-1, the J gene TRBJ2-3; 7 nucleotides match TRBD2. CDR3 length: 18 residues. The germline V gene encodes CDR1 MGHRA and CDR2 YSYEKL. The junction had 11 bases not matched to a gene; V was cut back by 0 bases and J by 2 bases. CDR3 protein: CASSQEVATGGNTDTQYF. Written as DNA, the CDR3 is TGCGCCAGCAGCCAAGAAGTAGCGACGGGGGGAAACACAGATACGCAGTATTTT.

This clonotype has a count of ten or more. This chain links TRBV7-9 with TRBJ2-4; 9 bases fit TRBD1. CDR3 length: 14 residues. The germline V gene encodes CDR1 SEHNR and CDR2 FQNEAQ (reference sequence). The trim removed 4 bases at V and 6 bases at J, leaving 4 bases unmatched. CDR3 protein: CASSYRGLGNIQYF. CDR3 nucleotides: TGTGCCAGCAGCTACAGGGGGCTGGGAAACATTCAGTACTTC.

The chain couples TRBV27 to TRBJ1-6; the match to TRBD1 covers 8 bases. V trimming: 7 bases; J trimming: 1 base; junction bases outside the gene matches: 15. Germline loops: CDR1 MNHEY, CDR2 SMNVEV (reference sequence). The CDR3 covers 19 residues. Here the CDR3 DNA reads TGTGCCAGCACCCCCGTTGGACAGGGCGTATTTTCCTATAATTCACCCCTCCACTTT. This translates into CASTPVGQGVFSYNSPLHF.

There are many counts of this clonotype. The J gene is TRBJ1-2, the V gene TRBV12-3 or TRBV12-4, with a weak D call TRBD1 (6 bases). The V end was cut by 3 bases, the J end by 4 bases, with 12 bases between. The CDR3 extends over 14 amino acids. The CDR3 nucleotides read TGTGCCAGCAGTTTCGGCAGGGGAGGCTATGGCTACACCTTC. Its protein product is CASSFGRGGYGYTF.

The chain carries TRBV5-6 and TRBJ2-1, with 15 bases matching TRBD2. Losses at the gene ends were 3 bases for V and 1 base for J; bases not matched to a gene: 8. Looked up from germline, CDR1 is SGHDT and CDR2 is YYEEEE. The CDR3 spans 19 residues. As DNA, the CDR3 is TGTGCCAGCAGCTCGACTGGACTAGCGGGAGGGAGTTCCTACAATGAGCAGTTCTTC. Protein: CASSSTGLAGGSSYNEQFF.

The chain is built from TRBV7-6 and TRBJ2-7; 11 nucleotides line up with TRBD1. V dropped 2 bases and J dropped 3; count of bases not matched to a gene: 6. This CDR3 contains 16 residues. Germline CDR1 and CDR2: SGHVS and FNYEAQ. The CDR3 DNA is TGTGCCAGCAGCTTAAACGCCGGGACAGGGGGCTACGAGCAGTACTTC. Its protein is CASSLNAGTGGYEQYF.

This clonotype was observed at least ten times. The chain couples TRBV15 to TRBJ1-4; D gene uncertain. CDR3 size: 14 residues. The germline V and J ends were trimmed by 5 bases and 10 bases, with 17 bases remaining between them. The germline gives CDR1 LNHNV, CDR2 YYDKDF (reference sequence). The CDR3 DNA reads as TGTGCCACCAGCTCGGGGTCTACGAGTGGAAAACTGTTTTTT. The encoded protein is CATSSGSTSGKLFF.

The V and J genes are TRBV10-3 and TRBJ2-7, with TRBD2 matching 11 bases. CDR1 is ENHRY, CDR2 SYGVKD, per germline. The ends lost 6 bases at V and 3 bases at J; junction bases unmatched: 7. CDR3 length: 15 residues. CDR3 sequence reads: CAISAPTSGIYEQYF. CDR3 DNA sequence: TGTGCCATCAGCGCTCCGACTAGCGGGATCTACGAGCAGTACTTC.

The table lists this clonotype with a few counts. V usage is TRBV4-2 and J usage is TRBJ2-2, with no clear D. V lost 0 bases and J lost 1, with 6 bases in between. The CDR3 spans 15 residues. Germline CDR1 reads LGHNA; CDR2 reads YNFKEQ. DNA for the CDR3: TGTGCCAGCAGCCAAGATCGGATGAACACCGGGGAGCTGTTTTTT. It translates to CASSQDRMNTGELFF.

The chain is built from TRBV10-3 and TRBJ2-1; maybe TRBD2 (6 bases). Germline V CDR1 and CDR2: ENHRY, SYGVKD. V lost 4 bases and J lost 6, with 13 bases in between. CDR3 size: 14 residues. In DNA form, the CDR3 reads TGTGCCATCAGTGGTCCCGGAGGGCCCAATGAGCAGTTCTTC. This codes for CAISGPGGPNEQFF.